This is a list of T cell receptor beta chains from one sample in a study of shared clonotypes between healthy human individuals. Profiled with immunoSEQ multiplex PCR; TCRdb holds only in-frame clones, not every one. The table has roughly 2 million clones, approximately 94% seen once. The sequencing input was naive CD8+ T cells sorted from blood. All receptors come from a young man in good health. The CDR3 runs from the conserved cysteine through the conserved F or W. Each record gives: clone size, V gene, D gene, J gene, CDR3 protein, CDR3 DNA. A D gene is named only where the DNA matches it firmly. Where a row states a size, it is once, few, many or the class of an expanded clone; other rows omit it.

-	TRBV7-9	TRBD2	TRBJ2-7	CASSLVRVAGSYEQYF	TGTGCCAGCAGCTTAGTAAGGGTAGCGGGGTCCTACGAGCAGTACTTC
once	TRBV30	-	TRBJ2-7	CAWSSHSGGGDEQYF	TGTGCCTGGAGTAGTCATTCTGGAGGGGGCGACGAGCAGTACTTC
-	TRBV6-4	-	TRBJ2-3	CASSEEGTADTQYF	TGTGCCAGCAGTGAAGAGGGAACCGCAGATACGCAGTATTTT
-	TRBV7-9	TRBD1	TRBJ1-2	CASSSYDRGGYGYTF	TGTGCCAGCAGCTCTTATGACAGGGGTGGCTATGGCTACACCTTC
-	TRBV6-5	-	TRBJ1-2	CASSYSNSGYTF	TGTGCCAGCAGTTACTCGAACAGTGGCTACACCTTC
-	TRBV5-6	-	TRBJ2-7	CASSFSQDYYEQYF	TGTGCCAGCAGCTTCTCACAAGACTACTACGAGCAGTACTTC
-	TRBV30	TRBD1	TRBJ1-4	CAWTTQGGPNEKLFF	TGTGCCTGGACGACACAGGGGGGTCCTAATGAAAAACTGTTTTTT
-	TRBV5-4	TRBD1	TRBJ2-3	CASSYFGTGGTDTQYF	TGTGCCAGCAGTTATTTCGGGACAGGGGGCACAGATACGCAGTATTTT
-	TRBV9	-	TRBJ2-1	CASSVATTYKQFF	TGTGCCAGCAGCGTAGCTACGACTTACAAGCAGTTCTTC
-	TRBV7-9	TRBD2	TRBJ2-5	CASSLQLAGVAQETQYF	TGTGCCAGCAGCTTACAACTAGCGGGAGTGGCCCAAGAGACCCAGTACTTC
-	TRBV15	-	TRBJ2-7	CATRTHEGVDYEQYF	TGTGCCACTCGAACTCACGAGGGAGTTGACTACGAGCAGTACTTC
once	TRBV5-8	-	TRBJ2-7	CASLTSPPEPYEQYF	TGTGCCAGCCTAACTAGCCCTCCGGAGCCCTACGAGCAGTACTTC
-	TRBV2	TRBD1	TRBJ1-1	CASRDRVGMNTEAFF	TGTGCCAGCAGAGACAGGGTAGGGATGAACACTGAAGCTTTCTTT